Sequencing of this TCR beta chain was carried out in a study of blood T cells in healthy people across ages. The CDR3 consists of 15 residues. V lost 1 base and J lost 3, with 12 bases in between. Germline CDR1 MGHRA, CDR2 YSYEKL. A sample-barcoded 5' primer and a J-beta primer mix were used in a second PCR of about 7 to 12 cycles. One entry per CDR3 protein, called by TCRdb with MiXCR from the 5' RACE reads. The sample gives about 1.6 million distinct CDR3 sequences, about 35% of which show up once; about 10% is in the top ten. The material sequenced was blood. This receptor was identified in a woman in her thirties in good health. The chain carries TRBV4-1 and TRBJ1-1, with no clear D. The CDR3 coding sequence is TGCGCCAGCAGCCAAGCTCACAGAGGGTACACTGAAGCTTTCTTT. Its translation is CASSQAHRGYTEAFF.